This entry describes one T cell receptor beta chain. The antigen is undetermined. Germline values: CDR1 SNHLY, CDR2 FYNNEI. The CDR3 is 15 residues long. J gave up 3 bases and V 7 bases, and 2 bases lay outside the gene matches. Here immunoSEQ multiplex PCR was the method, and the copy in TCRdb shows in-frame clones only, minus some. The sample records under 200,000 clones, roughly 87% being singletons. The data derive from a study of T cell responses to AZD1222 COVID-19 vaccine. Study results and caveats: Two doses of AZD1222 preceded a rise in Spike-specific TCR breadth and depth.

This TCR was recovered from an adult who received the AZD1222 COVID-19 vaccine. This specimen consisted of peripheral blood, obtained 28 days after the second AZD1222 dose. The V call is TRBV2, the J call TRBJ2-3, with TRBD2 identical over 15 bases. DNA for the CDR3: TGTGCCAGCATTGGGACTAGCGGGGGGACAGATACGCAGTATTTT. Its protein is CASIGTSGGTDTQYF.